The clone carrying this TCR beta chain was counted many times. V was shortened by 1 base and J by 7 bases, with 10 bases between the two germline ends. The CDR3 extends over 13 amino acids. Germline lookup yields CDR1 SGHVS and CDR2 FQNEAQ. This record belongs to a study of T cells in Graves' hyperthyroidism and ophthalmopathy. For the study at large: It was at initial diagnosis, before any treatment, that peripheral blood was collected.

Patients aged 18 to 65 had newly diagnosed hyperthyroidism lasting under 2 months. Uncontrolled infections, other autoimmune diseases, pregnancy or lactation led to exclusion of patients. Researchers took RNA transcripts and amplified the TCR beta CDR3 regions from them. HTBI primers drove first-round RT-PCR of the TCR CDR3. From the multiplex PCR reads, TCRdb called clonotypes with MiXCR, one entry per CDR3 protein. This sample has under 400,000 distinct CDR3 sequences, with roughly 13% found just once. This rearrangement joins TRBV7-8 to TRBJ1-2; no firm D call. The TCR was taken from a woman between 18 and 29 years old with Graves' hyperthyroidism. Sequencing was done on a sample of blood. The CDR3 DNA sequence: TGTGCCAGCAGCTTAGATCGGCAGGTTGGCTACACCTTC. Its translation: CASSLDRQVGYTF. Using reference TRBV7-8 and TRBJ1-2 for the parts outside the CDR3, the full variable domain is GAGVSQSPRYKVAKRGQDVALRCDPISGHVSLFWYQQALGQGPEFLTYFQNEAQLDKSGLPSDRFFAERPEGSVSTLKIQRTQQEDSAVYLCASSLDRQVGYTFGSGTRLTVV.